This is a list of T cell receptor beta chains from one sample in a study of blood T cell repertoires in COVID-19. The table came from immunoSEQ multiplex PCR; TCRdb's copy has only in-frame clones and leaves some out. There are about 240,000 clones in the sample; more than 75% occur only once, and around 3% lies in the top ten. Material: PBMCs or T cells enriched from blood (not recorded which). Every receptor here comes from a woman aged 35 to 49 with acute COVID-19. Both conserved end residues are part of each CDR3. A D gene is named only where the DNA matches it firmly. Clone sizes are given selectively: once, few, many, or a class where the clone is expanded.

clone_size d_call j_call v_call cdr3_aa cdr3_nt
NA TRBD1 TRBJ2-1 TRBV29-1 CSDAGTGPDEQFF TGCAGCGACGCCGGGACAGGGCCGGATGAGCAGTTCTTC
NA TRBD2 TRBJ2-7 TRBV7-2 CASSPTSGTYEQYF TGTGCCAGCAGCCCGACTAGCGGGACCTACGAGCAGTACTTC
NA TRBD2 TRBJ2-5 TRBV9 CASSPGTTKETQYF TGTGCCAGCAGCCCCGGGACTACCAAAGAGACCCAGTACTTC
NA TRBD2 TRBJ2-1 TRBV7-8 CASTSGSYEQFF TGTGCCAGCACTAGCGGGAGTTATGAGCAGTTCTTC
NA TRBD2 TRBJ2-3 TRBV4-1 CASSQGLAGGRADTQYF TGCGCCAGCAGCCAGGGCTTAGCGGGGGGGCGGGCAGATACGCAGTATTTT
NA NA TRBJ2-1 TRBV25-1 CASSSDSAYNEQFF TGTGCCAGCAGTTCCGACAGTGCCTACAATGAGCAGTTCTTC
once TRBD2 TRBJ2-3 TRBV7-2 CASTLTSGSSTDTQYF TGTGCCAGCACCCTTACTAGCGGAAGTAGCACAGATACGCAGTATTTT
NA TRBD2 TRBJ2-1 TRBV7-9 CASSPPGLAGDNEQFF TGTGCCAGCAGCCCGCCGGGACTAGCGGGAGACAATGAGCAGTTCTTC
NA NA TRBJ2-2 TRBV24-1 CATSDLRGGHGELFF TGTGCCACCAGTGATTTGAGGGGGGGTCACGGGGAGCTGTTTTTT
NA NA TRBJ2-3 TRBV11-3 CASSSRGSGGTDTQYF TGTGCCAGCAGCTCCCGAGGTAGCGGAGGCACAGATACGCAGTATTTT
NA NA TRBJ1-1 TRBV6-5 CASSYSLGNTEAFF TGTGCCAGCAGTTACTCTCTAGGGAACACTGAAGCTTTCTTT
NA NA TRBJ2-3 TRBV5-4 CASSLGDKDTQYF TGTGCCAGCAGCTTGGGAGACAAAGATACGCAGTATTTT
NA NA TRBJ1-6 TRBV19 CASSIGNRDNSPLHF TGTGCCAGTAGTATCGGCAACAGGGACAATTCACCCCTCCACTTT
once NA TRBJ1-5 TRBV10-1 CASSEGGGRGEQPQHF TGCGCCAGCAGTGAGGGGGGGGGCAGGGGCGAACAGCCCCAGCATTTT
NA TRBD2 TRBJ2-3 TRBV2 CASSVRLAGDADTQYF TGTGCCAGCAGTGTTCGGCTAGCGGGAGACGCAGATACGCAGTATTTT
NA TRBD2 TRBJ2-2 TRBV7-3 CASSLLAGGANTGELFF TGTGCCAGCAGCTTACTAGCGGGAGGCGCGAACACCGGGGAGCTGTTTTTT
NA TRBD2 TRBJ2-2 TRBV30 CAAGLAGVAGELFF TGTGCCGCGGGACTAGCGGGAGTGGCCGGGGAGCTGTTTTTT
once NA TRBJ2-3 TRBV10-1 CASSAGITDTQYF TGCGCCAGCAGTGCGGGTATCACAGATACGCAGTATTTT
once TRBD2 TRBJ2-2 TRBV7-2 CASSLIAGGPKGGELFF TGTGCCAGCAGCTTGATAGCGGGAGGGCCTAAGGGCGGGGAGCTGTTTTTT
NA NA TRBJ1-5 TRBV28 CASITGVGGSNQPQHF TGTGCCAGCATCACGGGGGTGGGCGGAAGCAATCAGCCCCAGCATTTT
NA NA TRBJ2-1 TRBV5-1 CASSLVANEQFF TGCGCCAGCAGCTTGGTAGCAAATGAGCAGTTCTTC
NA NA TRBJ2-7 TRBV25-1 CASSIASTGYEQYF TGTGCCAGCAGTATAGCCTCGACTGGCTACGAGCAGTACTTC
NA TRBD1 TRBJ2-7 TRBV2 CASRLRDRGGEQYF TGTGCCAGCAGACTGCGCGACAGGGGAGGTGAGCAGTACTTC
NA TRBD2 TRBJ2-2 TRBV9 CASSARTSGIFGELFF TGTGCCAGCAGCGCGCGGACTAGCGGGATTTTCGGGGAGCTGTTTTTT
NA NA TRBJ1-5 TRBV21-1 CASSKEREGQSGNQPQHF TGTGCCAGCAGCAAAGAAAGGGAGGGACAAAGCGGCAATCAGCCCCAGCATTTT
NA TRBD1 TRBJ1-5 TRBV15 CATSSLLGQGSPYSNQPQHF TGTGCCACCAGCAGTCTTCTGGGACAGGGCTCACCCTATAGCAATCAGCCCCAGCATTTT
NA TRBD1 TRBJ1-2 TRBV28 CASSPPGQGHYGYTF TGTGCCAGCAGTCCCCCCGGACAGGGGCACTATGGCTACACCTTC
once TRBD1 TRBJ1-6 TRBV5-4 CASSLPGQSPKALHF TGTGCCAGCAGCTTGCCGGGACAGTCCCCTAAGGCCCTCCACTTT
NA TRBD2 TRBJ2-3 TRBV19 CASSWTSGRAMGQDTQYF TGTGCCAGTAGTTGGACTAGCGGGAGGGCCATGGGTCAAGATACGCAGTATTTT
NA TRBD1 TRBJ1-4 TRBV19 CASSISDRGGEKLFF TGTGCCAGTAGTATATCCGACAGGGGCGGTGAAAAACTGTTTTTT
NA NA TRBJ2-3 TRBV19 CASTMGLAQDTQYF TGTGCCAGTACCATGGGGCTAGCGCAGGATACGCAGTATTTT
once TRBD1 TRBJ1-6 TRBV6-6 CASSGTVNSPLHF TGTGCCAGCTCCGGGACAGTAAATTCACCCCTCCACTTT
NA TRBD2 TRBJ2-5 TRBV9 CASSRSGRGETQYF TGTGCCAGCAGCCGGAGCGGGAGGGGCGAGACCCAGTACTTC
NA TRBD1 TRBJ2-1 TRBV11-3 CASSFRRGQGGNEQFF TGTGCCAGCAGCTTTCGCCGGGGACAGGGGGGCAATGAGCAGTTCTTC
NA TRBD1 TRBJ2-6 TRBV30 CAWSRAGGSYGANVLTF TGTGCCTGGAGTCGGGCAGGGGGCTCCTATGGGGCCAACGTCCTGACTTTC
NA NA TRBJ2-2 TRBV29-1 CSVSLRGARELFF TGCAGCGTCAGCCTCAGGGGGGCCCGGGAGCTGTTTTTT
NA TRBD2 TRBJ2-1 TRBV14 CASSPGLTSGIYNEQFF TGTGCCAGCAGCCCAGGTCTGACTAGCGGGATCTACAATGAGCAGTTCTTC
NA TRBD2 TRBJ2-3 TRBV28 CASSHSTSAPTDTQYF TGTGCCAGCAGTCACTCGACTAGCGCTCCCACAGATACGCAGTATTTT
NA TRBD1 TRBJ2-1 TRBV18 CASSPPGGQGYNEQFF TGTGCCAGCTCACCCCCGGGGGGACAGGGTTACAATGAGCAGTTCTTC
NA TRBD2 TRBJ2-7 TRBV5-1 CASSEGLAGEYNYEQYF TGCGCCAGCAGCGAGGGACTAGCGGGAGAATATAACTACGAGCAGTACTTC
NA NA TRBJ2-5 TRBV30 CAWSVSLAETQYF TGTGCCTGGAGTGTGTCTCTAGCTGAGACCCAGTACTTC
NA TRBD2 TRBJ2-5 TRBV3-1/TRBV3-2 CASSNETSGISKETQYF TGTGCCAGCAGCAACGAGACTAGCGGGATTTCTAAAGAGACCCAGTACTTC
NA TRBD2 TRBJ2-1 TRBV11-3 CASSLGGEGEQFF TGTGCCAGCAGCCTGGGGGGGGAGGGTGAGCAGTTCTTC
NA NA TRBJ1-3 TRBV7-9 CASSRDLGVFGNTIYF TGTGCCAGCAGCCGAGACCTCGGGGTCTTTGGAAACACCATATATTTT
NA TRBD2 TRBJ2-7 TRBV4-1 CASSQEWTSGRYEQYF TGCGCCAGCAGCCAAGAATGGACTAGCGGGAGGTACGAGCAGTACTTC
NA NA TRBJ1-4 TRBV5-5 CASSLDSREEEKLFF TGTGCCAGCAGCTTGGATTCTCGGGAGGAGGAAAAACTGTTTTTT
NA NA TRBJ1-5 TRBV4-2 CASSHQSHQPQHF TGTGCCAGCAGCCACCAGTCCCATCAGCCCCAGCATTTT
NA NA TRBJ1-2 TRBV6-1 CASSESVSGFDGYTF TGTGCCAGCAGTGAATCAGTTAGCGGGTTTGATGGCTACACCTTC
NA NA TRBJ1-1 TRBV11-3 CASSFSGGNTEAFF TGTGCCAGCAGCTTCTCCGGAGGGAACACTGAAGCTTTCTTT
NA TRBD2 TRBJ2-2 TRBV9 CASSAGTSGSTTGELFF TGTGCCAGCAGCGCCGGGACTAGCGGGAGTACGACCGGGGAGCTGTTTTTT
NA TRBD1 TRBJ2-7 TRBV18 CASSPPGRDRVYEQYF TGTGCCAGCTCACCACCCGGTCGGGACAGGGTCTACGAGCAGTACTTC
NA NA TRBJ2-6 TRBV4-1 CASSQGQLLSWANVLTF TGCGCCAGCAGCCAAGGACAGCTGCTTTCTTGGGCCAACGTCCTGACTTTC
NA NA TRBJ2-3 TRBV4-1 CASTRSGIGETDTQYF TGCGCCAGCACTAGGAGTGGGATAGGGGAAACAGATACGCAGTATTTT
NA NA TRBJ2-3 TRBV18 CASSLSTDTQYF TGTGCCAGCTCCTTGAGCACAGATACGCAGTATTTT
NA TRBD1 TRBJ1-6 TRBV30 CAWSTPGQANSPLHF TGTGCCTGGAGTACACCGGGACAGGCAAATTCACCCCTCCACTTT
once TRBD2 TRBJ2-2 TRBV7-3 CASSGSGRNTGELFF TGTGCCAGCAGCGGTAGCGGGAGGAACACCGGGGAGCTGTTTTTT
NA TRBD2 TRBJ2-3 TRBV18 CASSPRLAALDTQYF TGTGCCAGCTCACCAAGACTAGCGGCACTAGATACGCAGTATTTT
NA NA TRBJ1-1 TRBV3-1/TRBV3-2 CASSPSGGNTEAFF TGTGCCAGCAGCCCCTCCGGGGGGAACACTGAAGCTTTCTTT